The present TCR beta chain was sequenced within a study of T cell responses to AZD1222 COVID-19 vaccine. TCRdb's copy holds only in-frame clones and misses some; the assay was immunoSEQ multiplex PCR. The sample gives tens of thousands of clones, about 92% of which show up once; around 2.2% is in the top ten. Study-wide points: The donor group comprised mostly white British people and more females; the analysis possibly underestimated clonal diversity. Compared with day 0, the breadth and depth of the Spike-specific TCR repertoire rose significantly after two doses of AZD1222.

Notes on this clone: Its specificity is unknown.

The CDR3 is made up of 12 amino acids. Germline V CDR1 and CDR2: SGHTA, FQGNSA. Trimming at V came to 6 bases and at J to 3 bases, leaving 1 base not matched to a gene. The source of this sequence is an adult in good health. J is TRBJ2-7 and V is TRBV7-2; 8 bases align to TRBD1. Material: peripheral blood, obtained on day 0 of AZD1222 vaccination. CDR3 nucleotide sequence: TGTGCCAGCAGAGGGACAGGCTACGAGCAGTACTTC. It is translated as CASRGTGYEQYF.